The TCR beta chain described here comes from a study of cytomegalovirus exposure and HLA in healthy donors. General study points: From TCR beta sequences, most subjects' HLA-A and HLA-B alleles were reportedly predicted accurately.

In the case of this clone: Its antigen is unidentified.

There are 15 residues in the CDR3. CDR1 is SGHNT, CDR2 YYREEE, per germline (reference sequence). After removal of 4 bases from V and 5 bases from J, the junction contained 7 bases not matched to a gene. The PCR had 60 Vbeta and 13 Jbeta primers. Clones were sequenced by immunoSEQ multiplex PCR, and TCRdb holds only the in-frame ones, with some missing. The sample consists of approximately 110,000 clones, over 65% of them appearing once. The chain joins TRBV5-4 to TRBJ1-1; 11 positions agree with TRBD1. Sequencing used PBMCs. This TCR derives from a female donor in good health and CMV-seropositive. The CDR3 bases are TGTGCCAGCAGCCTACCGGACAGGGGGCGGACTGAAGCTTTCTTT. Translating gives CASSLPDRGRTEAFF. The entire variable domain, with the rest obtained from reference TRBV5-4 and TRBJ1-1, is as follows: ETGVTQSPTHLIKTRGQQVTLRCSSQSGHNTVSWYQQALGQGPQFIFQYYREEENGRGNFPPRFSGLQFPNYSSELNVNALELDDSALYLCASSLPDRGRTEAFFGQGTRLTVV.